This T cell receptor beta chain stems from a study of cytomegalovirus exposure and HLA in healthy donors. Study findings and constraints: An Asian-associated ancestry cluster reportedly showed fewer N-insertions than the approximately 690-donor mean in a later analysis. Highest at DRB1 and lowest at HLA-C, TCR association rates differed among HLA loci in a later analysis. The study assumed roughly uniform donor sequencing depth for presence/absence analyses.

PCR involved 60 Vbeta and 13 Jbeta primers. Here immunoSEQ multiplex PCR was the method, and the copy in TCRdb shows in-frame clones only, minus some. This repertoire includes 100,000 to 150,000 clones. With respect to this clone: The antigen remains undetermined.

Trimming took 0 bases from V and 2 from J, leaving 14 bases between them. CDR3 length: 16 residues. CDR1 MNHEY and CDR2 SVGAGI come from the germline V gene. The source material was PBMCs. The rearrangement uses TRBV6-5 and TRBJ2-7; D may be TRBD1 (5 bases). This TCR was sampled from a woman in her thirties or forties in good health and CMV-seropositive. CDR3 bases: TGTGCCAGCAGTTACTCCCCCCCCACAGGAGCCTACGAGCAGTACTTC. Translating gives CASSYSPPTGAYEQYF.